These T cell receptor beta chains were read from a single sample in a study of blood T cell repertoires in COVID-19. Assay used: immunoSEQ multiplex PCR; TCRdb lists only in-frame clones, some missing. The sample has some 200,000 clones, approximately 87% seen once. The sample comprised PBMCs or T cells enriched from blood (not recorded which). Receptor source: a woman aged 45 to 65 in a cohort exposed to, infected with or recovered from COVID-19 (not recorded which). The conserved cysteine and the conserved F or W are not part of the CDR3 here. Expanded clones are given a class, and other clones once, few, many or no size at all.

>.|TRBJ1-1|TRBV7-8
ASSLGNRELGEAF
>.|TRBJ2-5|TRBV15
ATRNGAGGGQETQY
>.|TRBJ1-5|TRBV15
ATSTRGQYQPQH
>.|TRBJ1-1|TRBV5-1
ASSFEGAREAF
>.|TRBJ2-2|TRBV3-1/TRBV3-2
ASSQGAGTGELF
>.|TRBJ2-5|TRBV7-8
ASRPRWRGGETQY
>.|TRBJ1-5|TRBV21-1
ASSRAYQPQH
>.|TRBJ1-1|TRBV9
ASSKRNTEAF
>.|TRBJ1-2|TRBV18
ASSYYREGSYGYT
>once|TRBJ1-2|TRBV6-5
ASSLGQLGYT
>.|TRBJ1-4|TRBV29-1
SVEVREKLF
>.|TRBJ2-6|TRBV4-1
ASSHTGTGSGANVLT
>.|TRBJ1-3|TRBV10-3
AVGTVLSLSSGNTIY
>.|TRBJ1-1|TRBV6-6
ASNLRGLSF
>.|TRBJ2-5|TRBV5-5
ASTSQGTFGETQY
>few|TRBJ1-3|TRBV14
ASSFLTGVSGNTIY
>.|TRBJ1-5|TRBV6-5
ASSLGRPQPQH
>.|TRBJ2-1|TRBV20-1
AQGSYNEQF
>.|TRBJ1-5|TRBV19
ASSPTDSNQPQH
>.|TRBJ1-1|TRBV18
ASSPNRVHDTEAF